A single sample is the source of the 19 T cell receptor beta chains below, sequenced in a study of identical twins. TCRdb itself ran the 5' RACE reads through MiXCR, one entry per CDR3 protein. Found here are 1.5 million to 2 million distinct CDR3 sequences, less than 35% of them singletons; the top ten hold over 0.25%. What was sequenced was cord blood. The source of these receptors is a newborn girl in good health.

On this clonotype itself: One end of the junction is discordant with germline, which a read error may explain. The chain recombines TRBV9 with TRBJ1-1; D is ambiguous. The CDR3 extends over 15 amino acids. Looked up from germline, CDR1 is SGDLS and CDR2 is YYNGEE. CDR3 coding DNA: TGTGCCAGCAGCGTAGGGGGAACGAAGAACGCTGAAGCTTTCTTT. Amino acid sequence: CASSVGGTKNAEAFF.

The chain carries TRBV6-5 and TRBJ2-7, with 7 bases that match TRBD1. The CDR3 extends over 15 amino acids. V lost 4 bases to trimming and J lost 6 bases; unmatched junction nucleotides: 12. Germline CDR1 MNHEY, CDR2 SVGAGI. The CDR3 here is CASSSYSGTVGEQYF. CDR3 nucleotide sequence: TGTGCCAGCAGTTCGTACTCCGGGACAGTCGGCGAGCAGTACTTC.

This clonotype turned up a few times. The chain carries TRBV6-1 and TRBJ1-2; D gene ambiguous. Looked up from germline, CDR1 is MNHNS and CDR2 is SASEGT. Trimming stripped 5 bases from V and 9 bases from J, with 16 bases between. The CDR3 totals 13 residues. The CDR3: CASSTTELQRYTF. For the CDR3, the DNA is TGTGCCAGCAGTACTACAGAGCTCCAACGCTACACCTTC.

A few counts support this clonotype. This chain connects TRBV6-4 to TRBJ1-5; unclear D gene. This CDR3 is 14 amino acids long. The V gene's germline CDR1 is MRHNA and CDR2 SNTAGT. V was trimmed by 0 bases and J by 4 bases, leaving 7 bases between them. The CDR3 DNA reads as TGTGCCAGCAGTGACTCGAAGGGTAATCAGCCCCAGCATTTT. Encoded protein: CASSDSKGNQPQHF.

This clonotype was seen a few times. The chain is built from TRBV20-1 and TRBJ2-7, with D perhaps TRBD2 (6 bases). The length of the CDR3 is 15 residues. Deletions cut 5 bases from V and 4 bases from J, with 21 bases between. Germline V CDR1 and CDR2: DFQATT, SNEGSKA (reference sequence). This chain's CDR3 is CSAEGVSASVYEQYF. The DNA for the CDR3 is TGCAGTGCTGAAGGCGTGTCGGCTAGCGTTTACGAGCAGTACTTC.

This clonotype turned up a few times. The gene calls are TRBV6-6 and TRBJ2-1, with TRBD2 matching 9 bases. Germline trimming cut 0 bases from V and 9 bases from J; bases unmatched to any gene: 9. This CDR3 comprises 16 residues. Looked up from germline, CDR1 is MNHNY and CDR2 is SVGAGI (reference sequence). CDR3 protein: CASSYSKGLARCEQFF. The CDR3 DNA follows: TGTGCCAGCAGTTACTCGAAAGGACTAGCGCGATGTGAGCAGTTCTTC.

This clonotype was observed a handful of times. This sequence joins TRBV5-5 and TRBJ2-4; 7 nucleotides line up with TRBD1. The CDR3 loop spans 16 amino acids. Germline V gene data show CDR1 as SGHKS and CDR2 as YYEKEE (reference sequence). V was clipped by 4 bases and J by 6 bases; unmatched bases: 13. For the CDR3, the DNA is TGTGCCAGCAGCCAAGACAGGGCTTGGGATGGAAACATTCAGTACTTC. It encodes CASSQDRAWDGNIQYF.

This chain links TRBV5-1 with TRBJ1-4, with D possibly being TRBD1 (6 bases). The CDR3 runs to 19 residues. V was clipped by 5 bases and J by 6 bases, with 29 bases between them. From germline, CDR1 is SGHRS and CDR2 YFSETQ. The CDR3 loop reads CASSAPAGKLIGGDEKLFF. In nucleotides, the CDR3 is TGCGCCAGCAGTGCCCCGGCAGGGAAGCTTATCGGGGGCGATGAAAAACTGTTTTTT.

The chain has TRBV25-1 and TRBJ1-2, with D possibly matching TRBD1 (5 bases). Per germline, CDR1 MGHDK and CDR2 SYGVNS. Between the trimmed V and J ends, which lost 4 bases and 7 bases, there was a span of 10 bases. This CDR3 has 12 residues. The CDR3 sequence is CASSGPGLGYTF. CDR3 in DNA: TGTGCCAGCAGTGGACCGGGACTTGGCTACACCTTC.

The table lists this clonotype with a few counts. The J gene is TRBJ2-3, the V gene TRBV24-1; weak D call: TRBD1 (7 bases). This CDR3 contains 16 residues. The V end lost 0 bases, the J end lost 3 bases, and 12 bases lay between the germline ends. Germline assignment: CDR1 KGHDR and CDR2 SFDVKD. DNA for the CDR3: TGTGCCACCAGTGATTTGGAGGGGGCGGGAACAGATACGCAGTATTTT. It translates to CATSDLEGAGTDTQYF.

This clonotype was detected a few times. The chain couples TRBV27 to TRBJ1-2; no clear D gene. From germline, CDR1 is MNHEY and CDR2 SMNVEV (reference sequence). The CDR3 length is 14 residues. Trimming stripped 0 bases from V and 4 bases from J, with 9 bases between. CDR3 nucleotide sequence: TGTGCCAGCAGTTTATCTCCCGCTTTCTATGGCTACACCTTC. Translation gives CASSLSPAFYGYTF.

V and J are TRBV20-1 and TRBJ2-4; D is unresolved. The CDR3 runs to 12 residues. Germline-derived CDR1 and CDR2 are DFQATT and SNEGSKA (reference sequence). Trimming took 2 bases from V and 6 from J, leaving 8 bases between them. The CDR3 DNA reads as TGCAGTGCTAGACCCAAGCCAAACATTCAGTACTTC. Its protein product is CSARPKPNIQYF.

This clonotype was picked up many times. DNA of the CDR3: TGTGCCACCAGCAGAGATCGGGGAAACTATGGCTACACCTTC. Amino acids: CATSRDRGNYGYTF. The rearrangement joins TRBV15 to TRBJ1-2; D is ambiguous. Germline CDR1 LNHNV, CDR2 YYDKDF (reference sequence). V was cut by 0 bases and J by 2 bases, with 7 bases left in between. The CDR3 consists of 14 residues. Supplemented by reference TRBV15 and TRBJ1-2, the full variable domain reads DAMVIQNPRYQVTQFGKPVTLSCSQTLNHNVMYWYQQKSSQAPKLLFHYYDKDFNNEADTPDNFQSRRPNTSFCFLDIRSPGLGDTAMYLCATSRDRGNYGYTFGSGTRLTVV.

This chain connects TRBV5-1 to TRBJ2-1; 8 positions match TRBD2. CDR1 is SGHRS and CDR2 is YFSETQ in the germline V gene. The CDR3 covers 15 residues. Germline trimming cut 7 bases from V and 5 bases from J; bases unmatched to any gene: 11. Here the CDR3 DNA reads TGCGCCAGCTACCCCGGGACTAGGGCTAACAATGAGCAGTTCTTC. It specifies CASYPGTRANNEQFF.

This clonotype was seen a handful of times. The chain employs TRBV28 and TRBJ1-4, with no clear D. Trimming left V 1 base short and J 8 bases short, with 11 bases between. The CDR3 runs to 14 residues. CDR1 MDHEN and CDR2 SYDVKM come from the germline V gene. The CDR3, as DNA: TGTGCCAGCAGTTTATCCTCAGGCACAGAAAAACTGTTTTTT. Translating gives CASSLSSGTEKLFF.

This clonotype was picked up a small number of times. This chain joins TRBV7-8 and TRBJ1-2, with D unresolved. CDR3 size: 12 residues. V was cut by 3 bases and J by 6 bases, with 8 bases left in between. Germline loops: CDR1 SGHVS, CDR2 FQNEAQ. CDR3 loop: CASSFSWDGYTF. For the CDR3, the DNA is TGTGCCAGCAGCTTTTCCTGGGATGGCTACACCTTC.

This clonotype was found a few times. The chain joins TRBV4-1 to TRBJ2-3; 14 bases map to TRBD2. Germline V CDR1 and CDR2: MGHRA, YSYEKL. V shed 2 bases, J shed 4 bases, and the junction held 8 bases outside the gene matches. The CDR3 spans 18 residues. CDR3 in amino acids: CASSQPGLAGAVPDTQYF. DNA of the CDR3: TGCGCCAGCAGCCAACCGGGACTAGCGGGGGCCGTTCCAGATACGCAGTATTTT.

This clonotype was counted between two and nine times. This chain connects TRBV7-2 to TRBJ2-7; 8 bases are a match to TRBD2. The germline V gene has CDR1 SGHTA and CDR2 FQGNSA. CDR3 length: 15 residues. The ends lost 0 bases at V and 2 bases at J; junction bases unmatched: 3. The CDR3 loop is CASSLAGGAAYEQYF. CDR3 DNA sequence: TGTGCCAGCAGCTTAGCCGGGGGGGCCGCCTACGAGCAGTACTTC.

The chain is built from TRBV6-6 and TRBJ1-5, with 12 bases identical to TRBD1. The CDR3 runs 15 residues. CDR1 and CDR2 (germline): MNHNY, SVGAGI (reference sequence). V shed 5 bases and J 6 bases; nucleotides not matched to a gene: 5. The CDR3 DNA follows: TGTGCCAGCAGTAAAAGGGGACAGGGGGCTCAGCCCCAGCATTTT. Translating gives CASSKRGQGAQPQHF.